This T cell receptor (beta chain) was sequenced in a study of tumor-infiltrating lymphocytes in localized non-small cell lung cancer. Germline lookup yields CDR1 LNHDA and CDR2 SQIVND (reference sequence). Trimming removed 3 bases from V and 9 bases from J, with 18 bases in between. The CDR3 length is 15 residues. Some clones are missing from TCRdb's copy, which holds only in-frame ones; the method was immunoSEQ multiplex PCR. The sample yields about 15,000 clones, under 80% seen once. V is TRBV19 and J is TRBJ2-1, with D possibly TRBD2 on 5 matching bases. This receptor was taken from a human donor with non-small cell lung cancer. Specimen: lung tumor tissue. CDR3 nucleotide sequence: TGTGCCAGTAGTATTTGGGTAGCGCCAGAGAGTGAGCAGTTCTTC. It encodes CASSIWVAPESEQFF.